Following are 18 T cell receptor beta chains from one sample sequenced in a study of blood T cell repertoires in COVID-19 (dated by TCRdb to about 2020). The library was produced with the immunoSEQ multiplex PCR assay. TCRdb's version of the immuneACCESS table is confined to in-frame rearrangements and falls short of the full clone set. An unresolved V gene accounts for under half of the shortfall where checked; the remainder is of unknown origin. For this sample there are about 220,000 clones; about 80% appear just once. Together, the top ten hold 2% to 2.5% of the sample. Sequencing was carried out using peripheral blood. The origin of the receptors is a woman aged 55-69 years with acute or convalescent COVID-19.

This chain joins TRBV7-9 and TRBJ2-7, with a tentative D call TRBD1 (6 bases). This CDR3 region has 15 residues. CDR1 SEHNR and CDR2 FQNEAQ come from the germline V gene (reference sequence). Trimming removed 8 bases at V and 3 bases at J, with 20 bases between. CDR3 coding DNA: TGTGCCAGCGGGAAAAAAATCGGACAGCTCTACGAGCAGTACTTC. Translating gives CASGKKIGQLYEQYF.

The CDR3 nucleotides read TGTGCCAGCAGCGGTAACCGGGACTTAAACCAAGAGACCCAGTACTTC. Translation gives CASSGNRDLNQETQYF. J is TRBJ2-5 and V is TRBV9; tentative D call: TRBD2 (6 bases). CDR1 and CDR2 (germline): SGDLS, YYNGEE. CDR3 size: 16 residues. Deletions cut 3 bases from V and 0 bases from J, with 15 bases between.

The chain joins TRBV30 to TRBJ2-5; 8 bases fit TRBD2. After removal of 3 bases from V and 9 bases from J, the junction contained 6 bases not matched to a gene. The CDR3 spans 12 residues. Germline V lookup: CDR1 GTSNPN, CDR2 SVGIG (reference sequence). CDR3: CAWRKDGGAQYF. The CDR3 region has the DNA TGTGCCTGGAGGAAAGACGGGGGGGCCCAGTACTTC.

In nucleotides, the CDR3 is TGTGCCAGCAATTCGGGCAGGGGGAATTCACCCCTCCACTTT. Protein product: CASNSGRGNSPLHF. The chain couples TRBV6-5 to TRBJ1-6, with 7 bases lining up with TRBD1. V gave up 7 bases and J gave up 7 bases; unmatched junction bases: 7. CDR3 size: 14 residues. Germline values: CDR1 MNHEY, CDR2 SVGAGI.

The rearrangement uses TRBV27 and TRBJ2-3; TRBD2 aligns across 7 bases. Germline V gene sequence: CDR1 MNHEY, CDR2 SMNVEV (reference sequence). This CDR3 is built from 15 residues. V was clipped by 6 bases and J by 0 bases; unmatched bases: 6. The CDR3 spells CASSRSGASTDTQYF. CDR3 DNA: TGTGCCAGCAGCCGAAGCGGGGCCAGCACAGATACGCAGTATTTT.

This clone was seen more than once but under ten times. V is TRBV12-3 or TRBV12-4 and J is TRBJ1-1; TRBD1 matches 7 bases. The CDR3 has 13 amino acids. V lost 6 bases, J lost 0 bases, and 1 base stayed unmatched. The CDR3 DNA sequence: TGTGCCAGCAGAACAGGGGTGAACACTGAAGCTTTCTTT. This sequence encodes CASRTGVNTEAFF.

The chain is built from TRBV6-5 and TRBJ1-5; TRBD1 matches at 7 bases. Unmatched junction bases numbered 3, after V lost 4 bases and J lost 0 bases. CDR3 size: 15 residues. CDR1 is MNHEY and CDR2 is SVGAGI in the germline V gene. Here the CDR3 reads CASSLQGSSNQPQHF. The CDR3 region has the DNA TGTGCCAGCAGTTTACAGGGGTCTAGCAATCAGCCCCAGCATTTT.

The V gene is TRBV19, the J gene TRBJ2-3, with D possibly being TRBD1 (6 bases). The CDR3 length is 15 residues. From germline, CDR1 is LNHDA and CDR2 SQIVND (reference sequence). Trimming pared 5 bases from V and 3 bases from J, leaving 15 bases between. CDR3 loop: CASSGFGTPTDTQYF. CDR3 in DNA: TGTGCCAGTAGTGGCTTCGGGACACCAACAGATACGCAGTATTTT.

The CDR3 loop is CASSPSLAGGLEQFF. DNA of the CDR3: TGTGCCAGCAGCCCTTCACTAGCGGGGGGACTTGAGCAGTTCTTC. The chain couples TRBV12-1 to TRBJ2-1; the D call TRBD2 from the table was never checked on the DNA. TRBV12-1 is labeled a pseudogene. CDR3 length equals 15 residues.

The genes are TRBV2 and TRBJ2-1, with 8 bases fitting TRBD2. The junction had 5 bases not matched to a gene; V was cut back by 1 base and J by 6 bases. Germline CDR1 and CDR2: SNHLY and FYNNEI. This CDR3 region has 15 residues. The CDR3 DNA reads as TGTGCCAGCAGTGAAGGAGGGACTAGTATCAATGAGCAGTTCTTC. Protein sequence: CASSEGGTSINEQFF. Full variable domain (remainder filled in from reference TRBV2 and TRBJ2-1): EPEVTQTPSHQVTQMGQEVILRCVPISNHLYFYWYRQILGQKVEFLVSFYNNEISEKSEIFDDQFSVERPDGSNFTLKIRSTKLEDSAMYFCASSEGGTSINEQFFGPGTRLTVL.

V is TRBV11-2 and J is TRBJ2-2; D may be TRBD1 (6 bases). The CDR3 has 16 residues. The V end lost 1 base, the J end lost 5 bases, and 14 bases lay between the germline ends. Per the germline V gene, CDR1 is SGHAT and CDR2 is FQNNGV. CDR3 in amino acids: CASSLVPTGPTGELFF. In DNA form, the CDR3 reads TGTGCCAGCAGCTTAGTCCCGACAGGACCGACCGGGGAGCTGTTTTTT.

The V gene is TRBV10-3, the J gene TRBJ2-2; 10 bases line up with TRBD2. Germline loops: CDR1 ENHRY, CDR2 SYGVKD. The CDR3 extends over 15 amino acids. V lost 6 bases and J lost 4; bases outside the gene matches: 5. This CDR3 reads CAIRDLAGATGELFF. The CDR3 DNA follows: TGTGCCATCAGGGATCTAGCGGGGGCCACCGGGGAGCTGTTTTTT.

The chain joins TRBV10-1 to TRBJ2-7, with 13 bases identical to TRBD2. This CDR3 has 18 residues. Trimming at V came to 4 bases and at J to 0 bases, leaving 9 bases not matched to a gene. CDR1 WNHNN and CDR2 SYGVQD come from the germline V gene (reference sequence). The CDR3 region has the DNA TGCGCCAGCAGTGGGTCCGGACTAGCGGGGGAAACCTCCTACGAGCAGTACTTC. Translating gives CASSGSGLAGETSYEQYF.

The chain is built from TRBV6-5 and TRBJ1-1; 9 bases align to TRBD1. V lost 0 bases, J lost 4 bases, and 6 bases stayed unmatched. Per germline, CDR1 MNHEY and CDR2 SVGAGI. The CDR3 length is 16 residues. CDR3 residues: CASSYSTGGLSTEAFF. The CDR3 bases are TGTGCCAGCAGTTACTCGACAGGGGGTTTGAGCACTGAAGCTTTCTTT.

The chain combines TRBV14 with TRBJ1-1; TRBD1 is a possible D gene (5 bases). V was trimmed by 2 bases and J by 1 base, leaving 14 bases between them. The germline V gene encodes CDR1 SGHDN and CDR2 FVKESK. The CDR3 loop spans 16 amino acids. The CDR3 loop is CASSQIPTGANTEAFF. The CDR3 bases are TGTGCCAGCAGCCAAATACCAACAGGAGCGAACACTGAAGCTTTCTTT.

The genes are TRBV6-5 and TRBJ1-5; D unresolved. The V end lost 4 bases, the J end lost 3 bases, and 10 bases lay between the germline ends. The CDR3 covers 14 residues. Germline assignment: CDR1 MNHEY and CDR2 SVGAGI. The CDR3 DNA is TGTGCCAGCAGTTTTGCAGGACTCAATCAGCCCCAGCATTTT. Translation: CASSFAGLNQPQHF.

V gene TRBV2 combines with J gene TRBJ2-5; 10 bases map to TRBD2. The germline V gene has CDR1 SNHLY and CDR2 FYNNEI. This CDR3 spans 16 amino acids. Trimming removed 10 bases from V and 5 bases from J; junction bases left unmatched: 16. CDR3 coding DNA: TGTGCCATCCGACAGATATCCGGGACTAGCGACGAGACCCAGTACTTC. It encodes CAIRQISGTSDETQYF.

The V call is TRBV6-6, the J call TRBJ1-2, with D perhaps matching TRBD1 (5 bases). Germline CDR1 and CDR2: MNHNY and SVGAGI (reference sequence). Trimming left V 0 bases short and J 6 bases short, with 8 bases between. This CDR3 comprises 13 residues. This CDR3 is CASSYSSRDGYTF. The DNA for the CDR3 is TGTGCCAGCAGTTACTCGAGCAGGGATGGCTACACCTTC.